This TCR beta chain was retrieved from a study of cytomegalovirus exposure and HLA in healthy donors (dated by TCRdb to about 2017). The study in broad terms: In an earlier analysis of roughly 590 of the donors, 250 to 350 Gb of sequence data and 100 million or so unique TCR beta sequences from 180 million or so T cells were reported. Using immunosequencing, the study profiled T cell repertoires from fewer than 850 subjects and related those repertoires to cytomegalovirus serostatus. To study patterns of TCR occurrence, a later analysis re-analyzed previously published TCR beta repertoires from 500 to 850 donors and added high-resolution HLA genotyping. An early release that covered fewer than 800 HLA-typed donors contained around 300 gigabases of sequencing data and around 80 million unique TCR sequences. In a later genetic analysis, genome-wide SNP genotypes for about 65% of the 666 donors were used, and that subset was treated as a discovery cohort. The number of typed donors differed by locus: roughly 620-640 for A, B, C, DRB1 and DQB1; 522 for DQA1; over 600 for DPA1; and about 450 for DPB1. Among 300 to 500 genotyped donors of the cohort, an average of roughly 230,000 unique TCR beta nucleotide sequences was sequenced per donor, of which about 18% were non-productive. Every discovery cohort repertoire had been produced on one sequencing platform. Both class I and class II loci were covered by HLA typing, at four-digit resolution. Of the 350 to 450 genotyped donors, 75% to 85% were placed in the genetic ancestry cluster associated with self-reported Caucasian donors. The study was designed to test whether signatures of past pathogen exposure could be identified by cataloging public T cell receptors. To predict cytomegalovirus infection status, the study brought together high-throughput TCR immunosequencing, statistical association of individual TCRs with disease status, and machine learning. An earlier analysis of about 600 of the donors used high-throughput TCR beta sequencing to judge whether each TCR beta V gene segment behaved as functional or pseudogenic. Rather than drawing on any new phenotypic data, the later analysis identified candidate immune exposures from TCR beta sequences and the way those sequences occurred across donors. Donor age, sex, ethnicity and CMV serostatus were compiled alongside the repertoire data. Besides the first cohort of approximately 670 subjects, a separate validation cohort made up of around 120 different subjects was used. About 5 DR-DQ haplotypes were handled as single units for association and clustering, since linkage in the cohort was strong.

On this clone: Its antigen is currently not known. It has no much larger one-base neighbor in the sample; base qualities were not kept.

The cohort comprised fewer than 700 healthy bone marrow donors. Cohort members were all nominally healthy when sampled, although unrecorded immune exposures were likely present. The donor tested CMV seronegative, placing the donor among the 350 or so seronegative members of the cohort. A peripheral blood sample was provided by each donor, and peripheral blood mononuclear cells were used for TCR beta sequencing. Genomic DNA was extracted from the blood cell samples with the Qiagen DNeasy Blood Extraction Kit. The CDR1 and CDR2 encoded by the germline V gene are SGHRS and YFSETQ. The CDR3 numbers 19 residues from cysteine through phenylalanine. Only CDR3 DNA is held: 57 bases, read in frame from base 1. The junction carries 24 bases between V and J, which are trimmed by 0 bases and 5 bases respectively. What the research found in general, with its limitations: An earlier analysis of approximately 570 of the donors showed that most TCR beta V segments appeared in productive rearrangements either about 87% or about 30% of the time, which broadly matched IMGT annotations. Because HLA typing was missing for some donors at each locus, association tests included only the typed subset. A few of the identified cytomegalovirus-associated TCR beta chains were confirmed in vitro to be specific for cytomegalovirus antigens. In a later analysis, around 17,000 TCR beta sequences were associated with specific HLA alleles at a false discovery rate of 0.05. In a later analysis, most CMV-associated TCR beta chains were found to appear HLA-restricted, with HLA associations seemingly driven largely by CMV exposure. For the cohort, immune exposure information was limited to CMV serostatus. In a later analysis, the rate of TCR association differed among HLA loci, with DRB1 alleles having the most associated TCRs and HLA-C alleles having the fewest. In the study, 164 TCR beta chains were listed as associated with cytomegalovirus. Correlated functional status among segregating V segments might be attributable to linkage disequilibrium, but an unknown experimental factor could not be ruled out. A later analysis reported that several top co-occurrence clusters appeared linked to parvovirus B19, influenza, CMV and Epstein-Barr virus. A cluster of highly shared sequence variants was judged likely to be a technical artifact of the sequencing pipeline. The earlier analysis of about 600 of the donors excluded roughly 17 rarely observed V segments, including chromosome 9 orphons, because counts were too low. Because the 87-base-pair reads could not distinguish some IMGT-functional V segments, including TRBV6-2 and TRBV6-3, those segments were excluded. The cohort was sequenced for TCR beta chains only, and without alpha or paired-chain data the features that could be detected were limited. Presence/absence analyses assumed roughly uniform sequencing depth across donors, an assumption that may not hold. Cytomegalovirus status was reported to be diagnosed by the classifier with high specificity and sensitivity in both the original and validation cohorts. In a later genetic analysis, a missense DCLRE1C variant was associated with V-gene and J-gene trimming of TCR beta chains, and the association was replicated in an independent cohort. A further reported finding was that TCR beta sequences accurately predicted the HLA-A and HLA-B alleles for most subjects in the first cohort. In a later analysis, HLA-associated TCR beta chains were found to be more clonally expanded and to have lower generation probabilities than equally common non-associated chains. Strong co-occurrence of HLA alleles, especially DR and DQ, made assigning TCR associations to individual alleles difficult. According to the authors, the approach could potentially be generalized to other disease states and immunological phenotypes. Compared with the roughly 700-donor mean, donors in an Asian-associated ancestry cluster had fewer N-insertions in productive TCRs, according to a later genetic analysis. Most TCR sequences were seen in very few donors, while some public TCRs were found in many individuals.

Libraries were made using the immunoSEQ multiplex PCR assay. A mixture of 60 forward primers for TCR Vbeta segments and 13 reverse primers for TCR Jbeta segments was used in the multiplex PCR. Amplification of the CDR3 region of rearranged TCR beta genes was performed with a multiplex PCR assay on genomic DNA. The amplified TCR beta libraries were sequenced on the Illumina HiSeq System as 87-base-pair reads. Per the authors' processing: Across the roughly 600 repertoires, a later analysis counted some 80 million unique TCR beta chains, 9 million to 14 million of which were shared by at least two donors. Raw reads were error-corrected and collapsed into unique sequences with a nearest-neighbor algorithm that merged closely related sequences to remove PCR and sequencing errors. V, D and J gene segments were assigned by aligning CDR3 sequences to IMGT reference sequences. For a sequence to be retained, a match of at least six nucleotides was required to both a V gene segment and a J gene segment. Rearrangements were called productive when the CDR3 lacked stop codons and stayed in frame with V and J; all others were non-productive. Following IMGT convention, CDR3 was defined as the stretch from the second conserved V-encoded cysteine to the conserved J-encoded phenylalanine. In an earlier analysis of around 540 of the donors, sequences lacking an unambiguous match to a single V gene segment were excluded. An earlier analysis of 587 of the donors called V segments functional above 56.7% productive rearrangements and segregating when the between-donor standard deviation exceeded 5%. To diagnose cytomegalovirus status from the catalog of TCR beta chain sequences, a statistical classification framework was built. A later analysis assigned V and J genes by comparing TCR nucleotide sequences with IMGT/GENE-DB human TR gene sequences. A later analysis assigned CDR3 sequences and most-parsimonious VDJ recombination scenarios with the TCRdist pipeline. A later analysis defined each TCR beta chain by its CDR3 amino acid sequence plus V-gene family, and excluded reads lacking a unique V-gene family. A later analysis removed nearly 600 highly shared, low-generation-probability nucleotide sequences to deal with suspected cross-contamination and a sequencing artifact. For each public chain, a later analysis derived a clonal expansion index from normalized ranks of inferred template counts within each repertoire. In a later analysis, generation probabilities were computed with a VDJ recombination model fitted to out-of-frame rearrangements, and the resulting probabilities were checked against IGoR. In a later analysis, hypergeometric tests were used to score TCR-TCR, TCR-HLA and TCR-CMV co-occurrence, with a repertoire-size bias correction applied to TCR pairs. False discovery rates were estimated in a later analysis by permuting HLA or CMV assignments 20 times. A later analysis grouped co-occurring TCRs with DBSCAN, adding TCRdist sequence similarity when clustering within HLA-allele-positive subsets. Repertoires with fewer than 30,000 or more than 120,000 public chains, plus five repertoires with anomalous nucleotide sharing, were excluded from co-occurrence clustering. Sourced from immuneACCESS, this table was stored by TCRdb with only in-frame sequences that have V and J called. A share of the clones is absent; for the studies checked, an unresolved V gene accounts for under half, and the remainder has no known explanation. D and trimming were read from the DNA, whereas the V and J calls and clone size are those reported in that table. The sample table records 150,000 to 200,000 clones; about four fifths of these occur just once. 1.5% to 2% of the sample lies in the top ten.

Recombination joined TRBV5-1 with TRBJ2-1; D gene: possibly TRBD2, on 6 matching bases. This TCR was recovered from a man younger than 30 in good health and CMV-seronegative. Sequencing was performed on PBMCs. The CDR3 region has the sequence CASSLEPAPGLRSNNEQFF. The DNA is TGCGCCAGCAGCTTGGAGCCAGCACCGGGACTTCGGTCTAACAATGAGCAGTTCTTC.